This T cell receptor (beta chain) was found in a study of metastatic and nonmetastatic thyroid tumors (dated by TCRdb to 2018 to 2020). About the investigation overall: The researchers compared repertoires between peripheral blood samples and tumor or nodule tissue samples from patients with malignant or benign thyroid disease.

There are 13 amino acids in the CDR3, from cysteine to phenylalanine inclusive. Only the CDR3 region is kept as DNA, spanning 39 bases read in frame from base 1. In the germline V gene (reference sequence), CDR1 corresponds to LNHDA and CDR2 to SQIVND. No treatment had been received by any patient before thyroid surgery. Using T-cell receptor beta sequencing, the study looked back at clinical samples from patients collected from about 2012 to 2018. The library was produced with PCR. Reads for this sample came from an Illumina HiSeq 4000. The TCR beta-chain CDR3 region of each patient was profiled by high-throughput sequencing. As for the authors' bioinformatics: A classifier to discriminate distant-metastatic papillary thyroid cancer patients was built from CDR3 differences across clinicopathological groups. The Shannon index was used to assess repertoire diversity, and the Morisita-Horn index was used to assess tumor-blood repertoire similarity. Using fastp trimming at Q25 and MiXCR clonotype assembly, TCRdb reanalyzed the public sequencing data and kept in-frame beta chains. None of the V and J calls come from the authors' own analysis; TCRdb made them. The sample data list approximately 15,000 clones, and approximately 32% of these were observed just once. The ten biggest clones cover 25% to 30% of the sample.

Concerning this clone: What antigen it recognizes has not been identified. The junction departs from the called germline gene at one end, perhaps through a read error.

Findings and caveats that apply to the study as a whole: In both blood and tumor samples, TCR beta diversity was reported to be significantly higher in malignant tumors than in benign nodules.

The TCR was taken from a female donor with papillary thyroid cancer or a benign thyroid nodule (not recorded which). Some clones in this sample may be carry-over from other donors' samples. Sequenced input: tumor tissue. The chain employs TRBV19 and TRBJ1-1; TRBD1 might be the D gene, on 5 matching bases. The CDR3 region reads CASTRGENTESFF. The DNA sequence follows: TGTGCGAGTACGCGGGGGGAGAACACTGAATCTTTCTTT.